Following are 18 T cell receptor beta chains from one sample sequenced in a study of blood T cell repertoires in COVID-19. The table came from immunoSEQ multiplex PCR; TCRdb's copy has only in-frame clones and leaves some out. The data hold some 180,000 clones, with roughly 87% observed a single time. Material for sequencing was peripheral blood. The receptors here all came from a man in his 60s with active or convalescent COVID-19.

This clone was counted at least ten times. The V call is TRBV7-9, the J call TRBJ1-2, with 8 bases fitting TRBD1. The length of the CDR3 is 15 residues. V lost 6 bases and J lost 2; bases outside the gene matches: 8. The V gene's germline CDR1 is SEHNR and CDR2 FQNEAQ (reference sequence). The CDR3 protein is CASSVGQELNYGYTF. CDR3 nucleotides: TGTGCCAGCAGTGTGGGACAGGAGCTCAACTATGGCTACACCTTC.

V gene TRBV5-1 combines with J gene TRBJ1-3; 7 bases line up with TRBD1. J was trimmed by 2 bases and V by 0 bases; bases with no gene match: 5. The CDR3 length is 16 residues. Germline CDR1 and CDR2: SGHRS and YFSETQ. CDR3 in DNA: TGCGCCAGCAGCTTGGTTGACAGGGACCCTGGAAACACCATATATTTT. It yields the protein CASSLVDRDPGNTIYF. Filled out from reference TRBV5-1 and TRBJ1-3, the complete variable domain reads KAGVTQTPRYLIKTRGQQVTLSCSPISGHRSVSWYQQTPGQGLQFLFEYFSETQRNKGNFPGRFSGRQFSNSRSEMNVSTLELGDSALYLCASSLVDRDPGNTIYFGEGSWLTVV.

The gene calls are TRBV20-1 and TRBJ1-2; D remains unclear. From germline, CDR1 is DFQATT and CDR2 SNEGSKA (reference sequence). Trimming took off 3 bases at V and 5 bases at J, with 7 bases between the two ends. There are 11 residues in the CDR3. The CDR3 DNA reads TGCAGTGCTAGTCAGGCATATGGCTACACCTTC. Protein: CSASQAYGYTF.

The chain carries TRBV6-1 and TRBJ1-2, with a possible D match to TRBD1 (5 bases). The CDR3 spans 13 residues. CDR1 and CDR2 (germline): MNHNS, SASEGT. V was clipped by 3 bases and J by 8 bases, with 13 bases between them. The CDR3 sequence is CASSEEGRRGYTF. In nucleotides, the CDR3 is TGTGCCAGCAGTGAGGAGGGGCGCAGGGGCTACACCTTC.

This clone was picked up one time. This sequence joins TRBV6-1 and TRBJ2-1, with TRBD2 matching over 11 bases. Germline CDR1 and CDR2: MNHNS and SASEGT. V was pared by 0 bases and J by 4 bases, with 5 bases of the junction left unmatched. The CDR3 contains 17 residues. The CDR3 sequence: CASSEAIGLAGYNEQFF. The CDR3 DNA sequence: TGTGCCAGCAGTGAAGCGATCGGACTAGCGGGTTACAATGAGCAGTTCTTC.

The V gene is TRBV7-9, the J gene TRBJ1-3; 8 positions match TRBD1. V was clipped by 0 bases and J by 1 base; unmatched bases: 2. The CDR3 runs to 16 residues. Per germline, CDR1 SEHNR and CDR2 FQNEAQ (reference sequence). CDR3 residues: CASSLAWTGSGNTIYF. The CDR3 bases are TGTGCCAGCAGCTTAGCTTGGACAGGGTCTGGAAACACCATATATTTT.

J is TRBJ2-6 and V is TRBV6-5; D unclear. Germline V gene data show CDR1 as MNHEY and CDR2 as SVGAGI. The CDR3 totals 15 residues. Trimming left V 7 bases short and J 0 bases short, with 10 bases between. The CDR3 nucleotides read TGTGCCAGCATGCTACAGAGCTCTGGGGCCAACGTCCTGACTTTC. This gives the protein CASMLQSSGANVLTF.

This chain uses TRBV29-1 with TRBJ2-5; 9 nucleotides line up with TRBD2. The germline CDR1 and CDR2 sequences are SQVTM and ANQGSEA. Losses at the gene ends were 6 bases for V and 5 bases for J; bases not matched to a gene: 7. This CDR3 is built from 13 residues. The CDR3 is CSVVSSGGETQYF. CDR3 coding DNA: TGCAGCGTGGTCTCGAGCGGGGGGGAGACCCAGTACTTC. Drawing the rest from reference TRBV29-1 and TRBJ2-5, the complete variable domain is SAVISQKPSRDICQRGTSLTIQCQVDSQVTMMFWYRQQPGQSLTLIATANQGSEATYESGFVIDKFPISRPNLTFSTLTVSNMSPEDSSIYLCSVVSSGGETQYFGPGTRLLVL.

V is TRBV28 and J is TRBJ1-6; 7 bases are shared with TRBD1. The CDR3 covers 15 residues. V shed 1 base, J shed 8 bases, and the junction held 5 bases outside the gene matches. Germline V gene lookup returns CDR1 MDHEN and CDR2 SYDVKM. This CDR3 reads CASSLLGGQDSPLHF. As DNA, the CDR3 is TGTGCCAGCAGTTTATTAGGGGGCCAGGATTCACCCCTCCACTTT.

The chain uses TRBV10-2 and TRBJ1-1, with TRBD1 matching 8 bases. CDR1 and CDR2 from the germline V gene are WSHSY and SAAADI. The CDR3 runs to 12 residues. The ends lost 7 bases at V and 4 bases at J; junction bases unmatched: 2. In DNA, the CDR3 is TGCGCCAGCAAACAGGGGGGCACTGAAGCTTTCTTT. Translating gives CASKQGGTEAFF.

The chain combines TRBV11-2 with TRBJ1-4, with 8 bases matching TRBD1. CDR1 is SGHAT, CDR2 FQNNGV, per germline. The CDR3 length is 16 residues. Trimming removed 3 bases from V and 4 bases from J; junction bases left unmatched: 7. The DNA of the CDR3 is TGTGCCAGCAGCTTTTCTGGGACAGGCAGTAATGAAAAACTGTTTTTT. Residues: CASSFSGTGSNEKLFF.

J is TRBJ2-3 and V is TRBV5-1, with a possible D match to TRBD1 (6 bases). Trimming removed 3 bases at V and 3 bases at J, with 8 bases between. This CDR3 contains 13 residues. CDR1 and CDR2 from the germline V gene are SGHRS and YFSETQ. The CDR3 spells CASSSGQTDTQYF. In DNA form, the CDR3 reads TGCGCCAGCAGCTCTGGACAGACAGATACGCAGTATTTT.

CDR3 in amino acids: CASSLGRVGQTSYNEQFF. The CDR3 region has the DNA TGTGCCAGCAGCTTAGGCCGTGTGGGACAGACCTCCTACAATGAGCAGTTCTTC. J is TRBJ2-1 and V is TRBV11-3, with 7 nucleotides matching TRBD1. Germline V CDR1 and CDR2: SGHNT, YENEEA. With V trimmed by 1 base and J by 0 bases, 9 bases remained unmatched. This CDR3 is built from 18 residues.

J is TRBJ1-1 and V is TRBV12-3 or TRBV12-4; D is undetermined. The CDR3 length is 13 residues. V lost 4 bases to trimming and J lost 0 bases, with 6 bases between them. CDR3 region: CASSWALNTEAFF. Written as DNA, the CDR3 is TGTGCCAGCAGTTGGGCCTTGAACACTGAAGCTTTCTTT.

V and J are TRBV4-2 and TRBJ1-2; TRBD1 might be the D (5 bases). CDR1 is LGHNA and CDR2 is YNFKEQ in the germline V gene. Trimming stripped 1 base from V and 2 bases from J, with 8 bases between. The CDR3 runs to 14 residues. The CDR3 here is CASSQARTNYGYTF. The CDR3 DNA sequence: TGTGCCAGCAGCCAAGCCCGGACAAACTATGGCTACACCTTC.

The chain uses TRBV27 and TRBJ2-2; 13 bases line up with TRBD2. Germline assignment: CDR1 MNHEY and CDR2 SMNVEV (reference sequence). V trimming: 0 bases; J trimming: 5 bases; junction bases outside the gene matches: 12. The CDR3 has 20 residues. CDR3 sequence reads: CASSLSMGLAGNKWTGELFF. CDR3 bases: TGTGCCAGCAGTTTATCCATGGGACTAGCGGGGAACAAATGGACCGGGGAGCTGTTTTTT.

This rearrangement joins TRBV27 to TRBJ1-5; the D gene is possibly TRBD1 (6 bases). Trimming pared 6 bases from V and 2 bases from J, leaving 14 bases between. The germline CDR1 and CDR2 sequences are MNHEY and SMNVEV (reference sequence). CDR3 length: 15 residues. CDR3: CASSSTGFGNQPQHF. CDR3 DNA: TGTGCCAGCAGCTCCACAGGGTTCGGCAATCAGCCCCAGCATTTT.

The rearrangement joins TRBV11-2 to TRBJ1-1; tentatively, D is TRBD1 (5 bases). This CDR3 contains 15 residues. V was pared by 4 bases and J by 2 bases, with 14 bases between. Looked up from germline, CDR1 is SGHAT and CDR2 is FQNNGV. This CDR3 reads CASSSNRGRNTEAFF. Written as DNA, the CDR3 is TGTGCCAGCAGCTCTAATCGGGGGAGAAACACTGAAGCTTTCTTT.